The 22 T cell receptor beta chains given below trace back to one sample, sequenced in a study of T cells expressing NK-cell markers (dated by TCRdb to 2018 to 2021). The receptor library was made with 5' RACE. TCRdb names Illumina HiSeq 2000 as the instrument used. TCRdb reprocessed the reads and assigns one entry to each CDR3 protein sequence, leaving out DNA. The sample table includes 450,000 to 600,000 distinct CDR3 sequences. Clones ranked in the top ten supply 3.5% to 4.5% of the sample. Sequencing was done on a sample of blood T cells: a sorted CD56 or NKG2C T cell subset, CD4+ or CD8+ T cells, or bulk PBMC T cells (not recorded which). These receptors were taken from a man between 18 and 29 years old in good health. Donor details come from another sample of the same person, matched by shared clones.

The chain combines TRBV12-3 or TRBV12-4 with TRBJ2-4. The CDR3 is 13 residues long. The CDR3: CASGHSTTNIQYF.

This sequence joins TRBV6-5 and TRBJ2-1; lacking DNA, the TRBD2 call made by TCRdb goes unchecked. CDR1 and CDR2 (germline): MNHEY, SVGAGI. CDR3 length equals 15 residues. The CDR3 is CASGPSGRFLDEQFF.

This CDR3 reads CASSDNGAPYNEQFF. This chain uses TRBV7-2 with TRBJ2-1; TCRdb outputs TRBD1, but without DNA this stays unchecked. From germline, CDR1 is SGHTA and CDR2 FQGNSA. This CDR3 has 15 amino acids.

The chain combines TRBV18 with TRBJ2-5; the TRBD1 assignment by TCRdb is unverifiable without DNA. The CDR3 spans 14 residues. Germline V gene sequence: CDR1 KGHSH, CDR2 LQKENI. The CDR3 is CASSPPRGLETQYF.

The chain carries TRBV28 and TRBJ1-5; TCRdb picks TRBD1, but there is no DNA to check that call. This CDR3 contains 16 residues. Germline V CDR1 and CDR2: MDHEN, SYDVKM. CDR3 protein: CASSHGGIYSNQPQHF.

The chain is built from TRBV25-1 and TRBJ2-5; TCRdb returns TRBD2, unconfirmable since there is no DNA. In germline, CDR1 is MGHDK, CDR2 SYGVNS. This CDR3 contains 16 residues. The CDR3 loop reads CASSEPPSAGRETQYF.

The chain couples TRBV20-1 to TRBJ1-2. Germline CDR1 and CDR2: DFQATT and SNEGSKA (reference sequence). The length of the CDR3 is 15 residues. The CDR3 spells CSASLFGGANYGYTF.

The gene calls are TRBV20-1 and TRBJ2-7; TCRdb reports TRBD1, a call that lacks DNA to check it against. The CDR3 contains 12 residues. Germline CDR1 and CDR2: DFQATT and SNEGSKA (reference sequence). Here the CDR3 reads CSALGTGDEQYF.

The chain has TRBV12-3 or TRBV12-4 and TRBJ1-3. This CDR3 spans 17 amino acids. This CDR3 is CASSPLPWGSSGNTIYF.

This sequence joins TRBV27 and TRBJ2-1; TCRdb names TRBD1, which stays unverified in the absence of DNA. Looked up from germline, CDR1 is MNHEY and CDR2 is SMNVEV (reference sequence). CDR3 length: 15 residues. The CDR3 reads CASSPGQGVDNEQFF.

The chain couples TRBV27 to TRBJ2-3; TCRdb designates TRBD2, a call that cannot be tested without DNA. The V gene's germline CDR1 is MNHEY and CDR2 SMNVEV (reference sequence). The CDR3 runs 17 residues. The CDR3 protein is CASSPDRLVIRTDTQYF.

This chain links TRBV5-1 with TRBJ2-5; the D call of TRBD1 rests on TCRdb alone, since no DNA is present to check it. Per the germline V gene, CDR1 is SGHRS and CDR2 is YFSETQ. This CDR3 has 18 amino acids. The CDR3 spells CASSSSPRTSGGVETQYF.

The rearrangement links TRBV7-2 to TRBJ2-7; with no DNA, the TCRdb D assignment of TRBD1 cannot be verified. The CDR3 is made up of 15 amino acids. Germline V gene data show CDR1 as SGHTA and CDR2 as FQGNSA. CDR3: CASSFRGGTNYEQYF.

The V and J genes are TRBV5-6 and TRBJ1-1; TCRdb outputs TRBD1, but without DNA this stays unchecked. The CDR3 loop spans 14 amino acids. Germline V lookup: CDR1 SGHDT, CDR2 YYEEEE. The chain's CDR3 is CASNIHRGNTEAFF.

The V call is TRBV4-1, the J call TRBJ2-1. From germline, CDR1 is MGHRA and CDR2 YSYEKL. This CDR3 has 14 residues. CDR3 region: CASARILSYNEQFF.

V usage is TRBV28 and J usage is TRBJ2-5; no DNA is available, so the TRBD1 call from TCRdb remains unchecked. The CDR3 length is 16 residues. Germline V gives CDR1 MDHEN, CDR2 SYDVKM. The CDR3 loop reads CASSSLGAYPQETQYF.

The chain employs TRBV12-3 or TRBV12-4 and TRBJ2-1; the TCRdb D gene call, TRBD2, has no DNA to confirm it. The CDR3 is 19 amino acids. This CDR3 reads CASSHPLAGGPGSYNEQFF.

This sequence joins TRBV15 and TRBJ2-1; TCRdb's D call, TRBD1, is unchecked because there is no DNA. The CDR3 consists of 15 residues. The germline gives CDR1 LNHNV, CDR2 YYDKDF (reference sequence). CDR3 loop: CATSRGDGGHNEQFF.

The chain combines TRBV12-3 or TRBV12-4 with TRBJ2-3; absent DNA, TCRdb's TRBD1 call cannot be checked. CDR3 length equals 13 residues. This CDR3 is CASDRGSTDTQYF.

The J gene is TRBJ2-3, the V gene TRBV12-5. Germline V gene sequence: CDR1 LGHNT, CDR2 FRNRAP. This CDR3 region has 14 residues. CDR3 residues: CASGFGASTDTQYF.

The chain has TRBV7-8 and TRBJ2-7; checking the TCRdb D call of TRBD1 is not possible without DNA. Germline-derived CDR1 and CDR2 are SGHVS and FQNEAQ. This CDR3 spans 15 amino acids. The CDR3 loop is CASSPNPGQGHEQYF.

V and J are TRBV12-3 or TRBV12-4 and TRBJ2-1; as DNA is missing, the TRBD2 call by TCRdb cannot be tested. This CDR3 is 12 amino acids long. The chain's CDR3 is CASSRTSGMQFF.